This passage covers 2 T cell receptor beta chains from one sample sequenced in a study of identical twins. TCRdb re-called the 5' RACE reads through MiXCR, storing one row per CDR3 protein. The table lists about 530,000 distinct CDR3 sequences, 20% to 25% of them singletons, with 0.4% to 0.6% in the top ten. This sample also appeared in a second study, on yellow fever vaccine responses in identical twins.

The material sequenced was CD4+ T cells sorted from blood. The receptor source for this set is a woman aged 18-30 years in good health.

This chain joins TRBV12-3 or TRBV12-4 and TRBJ1-6; TRBD1 agrees at 8 bases. This CDR3 is 15 amino acids long. The junction had 9 bases not matched to a gene; V was cut back by 7 bases and J by 7 bases. The CDR3 DNA is TGTGCCAGCACGCCAAGACAGGGGATGAATTCACCCCTCCACTTT. This gives the protein CASTPRQGMNSPLHF.

Only a few counts were recorded for this clonotype. The V gene is TRBV5-5, the J gene TRBJ2-7; D may be TRBD2 (5 bases). Germline V gene lookup returns CDR1 SGHKS and CDR2 YYEKEE (reference sequence). V lost 4 bases and J lost 2, with 13 bases in between. The CDR3 has 14 residues. This chain's CDR3 is CASSIVTGTYEQYV. The CDR3 bases are TGTGCCAGCAGCATCGTTACCGGGACCTACGAGCAGTACGTC.